A single sample gave rise to the 23 T cell receptor beta chains below, sequenced in a study of T cell responses to AZD1222 COVID-19 vaccine. Libraries were prepared by immunoSEQ multiplex PCR; TCRdb keeps only in-frame clonotypes and omits some of them. The sample carries tens of thousands of clones, about 91% recorded once. The input for sequencing was peripheral blood, taken 28 days after the second AZD1222 dose. The source is an adult who received the AZD1222 COVID-19 vaccine.

This chain connects TRBV5-1 to TRBJ2-7; D might be TRBD1 (6 bases). V lost 4 bases and J 2 bases, leaving 13 bases between the germline ends. The length of the CDR3 is 14 residues. Germline CDR1 is SGHRS and CDR2 is YFSETQ. CDR3 in amino acids: CASSPDRLTYEQYF. CDR3 nucleotide sequence: TGCGCCAGCAGCCCTGACAGGCTCACCTACGAGCAGTACTTC. The complete variable domain, with remaining parts taken from reference TRBV5-1 and TRBJ2-7, reads KAGVTQTPRYLIKTRGQQVTLSCSPISGHRSVSWYQQTPGQGLQFLFEYFSETQRNKGNFPGRFSGRQFSNSRSEMNVSTLELGDSALYLCASSPDRLTYEQYFGPGTRLTVT.

The chain has TRBV5-1 and TRBJ1-2; D not certain. CDR1 is SGHRS, CDR2 YFSETQ, per germline. This CDR3 region has 13 residues. Trimming removed 0 bases at V and 0 bases at J, with 3 bases between. CDR3 region: CASSLDANYGYTF. The CDR3 region has the DNA TGCGCCAGCAGCTTGGATGCTAACTATGGCTACACCTTC.

The chain employs TRBV20-1 and TRBJ2-7; D is uncertain. With 1 base removed from V and 4 bases from J, the gap between germline ends came to 5 bases. This CDR3 is 11 amino acids long. Germline values: CDR1 DFQATT, CDR2 SNEGSKA (reference sequence). The CDR3 DNA reads as TGCAGTGCTAGAGTGGGATACGAGCAGTACTTC. Translated, it gives CSARVGYEQYF.

This clone was found a few times. This rearrangement joins TRBV19 to TRBJ2-1; TRBD1 might be the D (5 bases). Trimming stripped 0 bases from V and 15 bases from J, with 12 bases between. The CDR3 contains 12 residues. Germline CDR1 LNHDA, CDR2 SQIVND (reference sequence). The CDR3 region is CASSIDQGRTFF. The CDR3 region has the DNA TGTGCCAGTAGTATAGATCAGGGAAGGACGTTCTTC. Filled out from reference TRBV19 and TRBJ2-1, the complete variable domain reads DGGITQSPKYLFRKEGQNVTLSCEQNLNHDAMYWYRQDPGQGLRLIYYSQIVNDFQKGDIAEGYSVSREKKESFPLTVTSAQKNPTAFYLCASSIDQGRTFFGPGTRLTVL.

This clone was seen only once. The chain uses TRBV24-1 and TRBJ1-5; the D gene is possibly TRBD1 (6 bases). Germline V gene sequence: CDR1 KGHDR, CDR2 SFDVKD. V lost 9 bases and J lost 0, with 11 bases in between. This CDR3 has 14 residues. For the CDR3, the DNA is TGTGCCACCGCAGGGGCGGGTAGCAATCAGCCCCAGCATTTT. Translated, it gives CATAGAGSNQPQHF.

This chain connects TRBV5-1 to TRBJ2-7, with 9 bases matching TRBD1. The CDR3 is 16 residues long. CDR1 and CDR2 from the germline V gene are SGHRS and YFSETQ. Trimming removed 1 base from V and 1 base from J; junction bases left unmatched: 6. Written as DNA, the CDR3 is TGCGCCAGCAGCTTGACCACCGGGACAGGGTCCTACGAGCAGTACTTC. This sequence encodes CASSLTTGTGSYEQYF.

The gene calls are TRBV5-1 and TRBJ2-3, with 9 bases matching TRBD1. Trimming took 2 bases from V and 5 from J; bases not matched to a gene: 3. The CDR3 is 14 amino acids. Germline V gene sequence: CDR1 SGHRS, CDR2 YFSETQ. CDR3 protein: CASSFGTGKDTQYF. The CDR3 DNA is TGCGCCAGCAGCTTTGGGACAGGGAAAGATACGCAGTATTTT.

This clone appeared a single time. The V and J genes are TRBV6-2 or TRBV6-3 and TRBJ2-5, with unresolved D. The germline gives CDR1 MNHEY, CDR2 SVGEGT. This CDR3 is 11 amino acids long. The V and J ends lost 5 bases and 7 bases respectively, with 8 bases between them. Here the CDR3 DNA reads TGTGCCAGCAGTGCCCCGGGGACCCAGTACTTC. As protein: CASSAPGTQYF.

V is TRBV7-9 and J is TRBJ2-2; the match to TRBD2 covers 7 bases. The germline CDR1 and CDR2 sequences are SEHNR and FQNEAQ (reference sequence). Trimming cost V 5 bases and J 9 bases; bases outside gene matches: 6. The CDR3 spans 13 residues. The CDR3 DNA is TGTGCCAGCAGCCGGGACGGGAGGCGGGAGCTGTTTTTT. Amino acid sequence: CASSRDGRRELFF.

The chain has TRBV19 and TRBJ2-7, with 15 bases matching TRBD2. Per germline, CDR1 LNHDA and CDR2 SQIVND (reference sequence). V dropped 3 bases and J dropped 5; count of bases not matched to a gene: 5. CDR3 length: 16 residues. The CDR3 DNA follows: TGTGCCAGTAGTATCGGACTAGCGGGAGGGCCCCACGAGCAGTACTTC. Translation gives CASSIGLAGGPHEQYF.

The DNA of the CDR3 is TGTGCCAGCAGCCAAGATCTAAGGGGGAACTATGGCTACACCTTC. It encodes CASSQDLRGNYGYTF. The chain combines TRBV14 with TRBJ1-2; D is possibly TRBD1 (6 bases). The germline V and J ends were trimmed by 0 bases and 2 bases, with 10 bases remaining between them. Germline V gene data show CDR1 as SGHDN and CDR2 as FVKESK. The CDR3 sequence is 15 residues long. The whole variable domain, filled in from reference TRBV14 and TRBJ1-2, reads EAGVTQFPSHSVIEKGQTVTLRCDPISGHDNLYWYRRVMGKEIKFLLHFVKESKQDESGMPNNRFLAERTGGTYSTLKVQPAELEDSGVYFCASSQDLRGNYGYTFGSGTRLTVV.

This sequence joins TRBV19 and TRBJ1-2, with 7 nucleotides matching TRBD1. After removal of 3 bases from V and 8 bases from J, the junction contained 12 bases not matched to a gene. The germline gives CDR1 LNHDA, CDR2 SQIVND (reference sequence). The CDR3 sequence is 15 residues long. The CDR3 spells CASSMKERGLTGYTF. The CDR3 DNA reads TGTGCCAGTAGTATGAAGGAGAGGGGGCTCACGGGCTACACCTTC.

This rearrangement joins TRBV5-1 to TRBJ2-7; 7 bases fit TRBD2. This CDR3 has 14 residues. Germline CDR1 and CDR2: SGHRS and YFSETQ. With 5 bases clipped from V and 3 bases from J, the junction kept 8 bases outside the gene matches. The CDR3 DNA sequence: TGCGCCAGCAGTTTAGACGGACTAGGCTACGAGCAGTACTTC. Its protein is CASSLDGLGYEQYF.

This chain links TRBV2 with TRBJ2-5; 11 bases align to TRBD2. The CDR3 contains 13 residues. V shed 6 bases, J shed 3 bases, and the junction held 0 bases outside the gene matches. Germline lookup yields CDR1 SNHLY and CDR2 FYNNEI. The CDR3 DNA reads as TGTGCCAGCAGGGGACTAGCGGAAGAGACCCAGTACTTC. Translated: CASRGLAEETQYF. The whole variable domain, filled in from reference TRBV2 and TRBJ2-5, reads EPEVTQTPSHQVTQMGQEVILRCVPISNHLYFYWYRQILGQKVEFLVSFYNNEISEKSEIFDDQFSVERPDGSNFTLKIRSTKLEDSAMYFCASRGLAEETQYFGPGTRLLVL.

J is TRBJ2-7 and V is TRBV11-2; D tentatively reads TRBD1 or TRBD2 (6 bases each). Germline assignment: CDR1 SGHAT and CDR2 FQNNGV. The length of the CDR3 is 16 residues. Deletions cut 4 bases from V and 0 bases from J, with 16 bases between. In nucleotides, the CDR3 is TGTGCCAGCAGCTCGGGGGAAACAGGGTTCTCCTACGAGCAGTACTTC. As protein: CASSSGETGFSYEQYF. The full variable domain, completed using reference TRBV11-2 and TRBJ2-7, is EAGVAQSPRYKIIEKRQSVAFWCNPISGHATLYWYQQILGQGPKLLIQFQNNGVVDDSQLPKDRFSAERLKGVDSTLKIQPAKLEDSAVYLCASSSGETGFSYEQYFGPGTRLTVT.

This clone was seen a handful of times. The chain is built from TRBV30 and TRBJ2-2, with 7 bases matching TRBD2. Germline values: CDR1 GTSNPN, CDR2 SVGIG (reference sequence). V was clipped by 2 bases and J by 10 bases; unmatched bases: 1. The CDR3 has 11 residues. CDR3 bases: TGTGCCTGGAGTCGGGGGGTGGAGCTGTTTTTT. Translating it yields CAWSRGVELFF.

The V gene is TRBV5-4, the J gene TRBJ2-7; 11 nucleotides align to TRBD2. V was clipped by 4 bases and J by 7 bases; unmatched bases: 16. Germline CDR1 and CDR2: SGHNT and YYREEE (reference sequence). The CDR3 is 17 residues long. CDR3 in amino acids: CASSPTGGGTSGREQYF. For the CDR3, the DNA is TGTGCCAGCAGCCCTACAGGGGGCGGGACTAGCGGCAGGGAGCAGTACTTC.

This chain uses TRBV6-5 with TRBJ2-1; D not certain. The CDR3 extends over 13 amino acids. CDR1 and CDR2 (germline): MNHEY, SVGAGI. Trimming stripped 6 bases from V and 9 bases from J, with 15 bases between. In nucleotides, the CDR3 is TGTGCCAGCAGGCCCGACTGGACGACTGAGCAGTTCTTC. This sequence encodes CASRPDWTTEQFF.

This chain joins TRBV7-8 and TRBJ2-4; D possibly corresponds to TRBD2 (6 bases). The V gene's germline CDR1 is SGHVS and CDR2 FQNEAQ. CDR3 size: 17 residues. Trimming removed 3 bases at V and 1 base at J, with 16 bases between. The CDR3 region is CASSFGPAGSAKNIQYF. The DNA of the CDR3 is TGTGCCAGCAGCTTCGGGCCTGCCGGGAGTGCCAAAAACATTCAGTACTTC.

The chain is built from TRBV5-1 and TRBJ2-2; possibly TRBD1 for D (5 bases). The CDR3 is 14 amino acids. Trimming took 2 bases from V and 7 from J, leaving 12 bases between them. Germline V lookup: CDR1 SGHRS, CDR2 YFSETQ. CDR3 DNA sequence: TGCGCCAGCAGCTTCTTAGGGGCGGACGGGGAGCTGTTTTTT. As protein: CASSFLGADGELFF.

The rearrangement uses TRBV9 and TRBJ1-2; D might be TRBD1 (6 bases). Per the germline V gene, CDR1 is SGDLS and CDR2 is YYNGEE. V was pared by 3 bases and J by 0 bases, with 9 bases between. The CDR3 extends over 14 amino acids. CDR3: CASSAGQTNYGYTF. In DNA form, the CDR3 reads TGTGCCAGCAGCGCCGGACAGACTAACTATGGCTACACCTTC. The full variable domain, with the rest looked up from reference TRBV9 and TRBJ1-2, is DSGVTQTPKHLITATGQRVTLRCSPRSGDLSVYWYQQSLDQGLQFLIQYYNGEERAKGNILERFSAQQFPDLHSELNLSSLELGDSALYFCASSAGQTNYGYTFGSGTRLTVV.

The rearrangement links TRBV24-1 to TRBJ1-5; 12 bases line up with TRBD1. V lost 5 bases and J lost 5; bases outside the gene matches: 9. The CDR3 contains 17 residues. From germline, CDR1 is KGHDR and CDR2 SFDVKD. The CDR3 nucleotides are TGTGCCACCAGTGCCCGGTCAGGGACAGGGGGCGATCAGCCCCAGCATTTT. This codes for CATSARSGTGGDQPQHF.

The rearrangement links TRBV27 to TRBJ2-1; no clear D gene. Germline CDR1 reads MNHEY; CDR2 reads SMNVEV (reference sequence). The CDR3 has 16 residues. Trimming left V 0 bases short and J 12 bases short, with 21 bases between. CDR3 protein: CASSLSHVGQAGGQFF. In DNA, the CDR3 is TGTGCCAGCAGTTTATCGCATGTCGGGCAGGCCGGTGGGCAGTTCTTC.